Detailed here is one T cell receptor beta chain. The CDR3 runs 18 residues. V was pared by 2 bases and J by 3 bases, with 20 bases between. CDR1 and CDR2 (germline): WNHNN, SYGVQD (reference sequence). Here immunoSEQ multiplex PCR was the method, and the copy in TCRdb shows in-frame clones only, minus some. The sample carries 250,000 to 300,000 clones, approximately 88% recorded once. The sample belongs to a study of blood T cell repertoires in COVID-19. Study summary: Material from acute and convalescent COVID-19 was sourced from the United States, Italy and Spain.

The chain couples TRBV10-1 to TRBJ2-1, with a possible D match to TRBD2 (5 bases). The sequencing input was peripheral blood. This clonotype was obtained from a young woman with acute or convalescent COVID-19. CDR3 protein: CASSEGETGLRLYNEQFF. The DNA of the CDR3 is TGCGCCAGCAGTGAGGGGGAGACTGGCCTCCGACTCTACAATGAGCAGTTCTTC.